A selection of T cell receptor beta chains follows, all from one sample in a study of Graves' ophthalmopathy and Graves' hyperthyroidism. TCRdb re-derived calls from the multiplex PCR reads in MiXCR, one entry per CDR3 protein. The table includes about 390,000 distinct CDR3 sequences, approximately 18% detected once. Sequences were obtained from peripheral blood. The receptors stem from an adult woman with stable Graves' hyperthyroidism. Both conserved end residues are part of each CDR3. The D gene is left open where the match is weak. Only some rows state a clone size, as once, few, many or a class for expanded clones.

TRBV5-1	TRBJ2-2	TRBD2	.	CASVPRGGMNTGELFF	TGCGCCAGCGTCCCCCGCGGGGGGATGAACACCGGGGAGCTGTTTTTT
TRBV4-1	TRBJ2-7	.	many	CASSQVETSSYEQYF	TGCGCCAGCAGCCAAGTCGAGACTAGCTCCTACGAGCAGTACTTC
TRBV10-3	TRBJ2-7	TRBD2	.	CAISESIAGAYEQYF	TGTGCCATCAGTGAGTCAATAGCGGGAGCCTACGAGCAGTACTTC
TRBV29-1	TRBJ2-7	TRBD2	many	CSVEGLAGGPHEQYF	TGCAGCGTTGAGGGGCTAGCGGGAGGGCCCCACGAGCAGTACTTC
TRBV7-9	TRBJ2-5	.	many	CASSLDAGTQETQYF	TGTGCCAGCAGCTTAGATGCGGGGACCCAAGAGACCCAGTACTTC
TRBV29-1	TRBJ2-5	.	many	CSAQDVQETQYF	TGCAGCGCACAGGACGTCCAAGAGACCCAGTACTTC
TRBV15	TRBJ2-7	TRBD1	many	CATSGSFGTGADEQYF	TGTGCCACCAGCGGCTCCTTCGGGACAGGGGCGGACGAGCAGTACTTC
TRBV20-1	TRBJ1-1	.	many	CSAPQGNTEAFF	TGCAGTGCTCCCCAGGGGAACACTGAAGCTTTCTTT
TRBV6-5	TRBJ1-6	TRBD1	many	CASSQTRDRTYSPLHF	TGTGCCAGCAGCCAAACCCGGGACAGGACATATTCACCCCTCCACTTT
TRBV6-5	TRBJ2-7	TRBD1	many	CASRVDRFYEQYF	TGTGCCAGCAGGGTGGACAGGTTCTACGAGCAGTACTTC
TRBV12-5	TRBJ2-7	.	many	CASGLADSYEQYF	TGTGCTAGTGGTTTAGCGGACTCCTACGAGCAGTACTTC
TRBV27	TRBJ2-5	.	many	CASRLGVQETQYF	TGTGCCAGCAGGTTGGGTGTCCAAGAGACCCAGTACTTC
TRBV27	TRBJ2-7	.	many	CASSYSGSSAYEQYF	TGTGCCAGCAGTTACTCCGGGTCTAGCGCCTACGAGCAGTACTTC
TRBV6-1	TRBJ2-3	.	many	CASRDFSTDTQYF	TGTGCCAGCAGGGATTTCAGCACAGATACGCAGTATTTT
TRBV6-2/TRBV6-3	TRBJ1-5	.	.	CASSPDGQPQHF	TGTGCCAGCAGTCCTGACGGTCAGCCCCAGCATTTT
TRBV6-1	TRBJ1-2	.	once	CASRALDKDYGYTF	TGTGCCAGCAGGGCACTCGACAAAGACTATGGCTACACCTTC
TRBV28	TRBJ2-4	TRBD2	many	CASSLWRPAGVENIKYF	TGTGCCAGCAGTTTATGGCGGCCTGCGGGAGTGGAAAACATTAAGTACTTC
TRBV12-3/TRBV12-4	TRBJ2-7	.	many	CASSSRGLSSYEQYF	TGTGCCAGCAGTTCAAGGGGTCTGAGCTCCTACGAGCAGTACTTC